These T cell receptor beta chains were read from a single sample in a study of blood T cell repertoires in COVID-19. Repertoires were generated with immunoSEQ multiplex PCR, while TCRdb's copy carries only in-frame clones and drops some. The repertoire has approximately 250,000 clones, 86% of them found once; the top ten carry approximately 10%. Sequencing was done on a sample of peripheral blood. The receptors stem from a man aged 35 to 55 with active or convalescent COVID-19. Both conserved end residues are part of each CDR3. Fields, in order: V gene, clone size, J gene, D gene, CDR3 length, CDR3 protein, CDR3 DNA. The D gene is left open where the match is weak. A row's size may be missing; if present it is once, few, many or a size class.

TRBV30	.	TRBJ1-2	.	14	CAWSAQTGGRGYTF	TGTGCCTGGAGTGCCCAGACGGGGGGGAGAGGCTACACCTTC
TRBV4-1	.	TRBJ2-7	TRBD1	15	CASSQGSGQTYEQYF	TGCGCCAGCAGCCAGGGCTCGGGACAGACCTACGAGCAGTACTTC
TRBV13	.	TRBJ1-2	.	16	CASSLGRSGPRDGYTF	TGTGCCAGCAGCTTAGGCCGGTCAGGCCCCAGAGATGGCTACACCTTC
TRBV19	once	TRBJ2-4	.	12	CASSIEEGNFYF	TGTGCCAGTAGTATAGAAGAGGGTAACTTCTACTTC
TRBV10-3	once	TRBJ1-6	TRBD1	16	CAISEPRGTANSPLHF	TGTGCCATCAGTGAGCCCAGAGGGACAGCTAATTCACCCCTCCACTTT
TRBV6-5	.	TRBJ1-1	TRBD1	15	CASRSRQGVNTEAFF	TGTGCCAGCAGATCGCGACAGGGGGTGAACACTGAAGCTTTCTTT
TRBV11-3	once	TRBJ1-2	.	14	CASSPSGLNYGYTF	TGTGCCAGCAGTCCCAGTGGCCTTAACTATGGCTACACCTTC
TRBV29-1	.	TRBJ2-3	TRBD2	15	CSVPGTSKSTDTQYF	TGCAGCGTCCCCGGGACTAGCAAAAGCACAGATACGCAGTATTTT
TRBV27	few	TRBJ1-2	.	15	CASSTMAGQGDGYTF	TGTGCCAGCTCCACGATGGCGGGGCAGGGCGATGGCTACACCTTC
TRBV28	.	TRBJ2-1	TRBD1	14	CASSSGTGPNEQFF	TGTGCCAGCAGCTCGGGGACAGGGCCCAATGAGCAGTTCTTC
TRBV5-5	.	TRBJ1-1	.	15	CASSLFRTVNTEAFF	TGTGCCAGCAGCTTGTTTAGGACAGTGAACACTGAAGCTTTCTTT
TRBV11-2	.	TRBJ1-1	.	13	CASSLVQDTEAFF	TGTGCCAGCAGCTTAGTGCAGGACACTGAAGCTTTCTTT
TRBV2	once	TRBJ2-7	TRBD1	14	CASSGRQGSYEQYF	TGTGCCAGCAGTGGAAGACAGGGCTCCTACGAGCAGTACTTC
TRBV9	once	TRBJ2-1	TRBD1	17	CASSARSTGTGVNEQFF	TGTGCCAGCAGCGCGAGATCAACCGGGACAGGGGTCAATGAGCAGTTCTTC
TRBV12-5	.	TRBJ2-2	TRBD1	16	CASGSRTGVNTGELFF	TGTGCTAGTGGTTCCCGGACAGGGGTGAACACCGGGGAGCTGTTTTTT
TRBV2	.	TRBJ2-1	.	16	CASSEWGADWSDEQFF	TGTGCCAGCAGTGAATGGGGTGCGGACTGGTCGGATGAGCAGTTCTTC
TRBV6-2/TRBV6-3	.	TRBJ1-1	.	16	CASSYSMVRGNTEAFF	TGTGCCAGCAGTTACTCGATGGTCAGGGGGAACACTGAAGCTTTCTTT
TRBV11-2	.	TRBJ1-1	.	12	CASSGRGAEAFF	TGTGCCAGCAGCGGGAGGGGCGCTGAAGCTTTCTTT
TRBV18	.	TRBJ1-1	TRBD1	15	CASSPTGTGPAEAFF	TGTGCCAGCTCACCAACCGGGACAGGGCCCGCTGAAGCTTTCTTT
TRBV7-3	.	TRBJ2-3	.	12	CAASGETDTQYF	TGTGCCGCCTCGGGGGAGACAGATACGCAGTATTTT
TRBV27	.	TRBJ1-2	TRBD1	16	CASRGPGQGINYGYTF	TGTGCCAGCAGGGGTCCGGGACAGGGAATTAACTATGGCTACACCTTC
TRBV30	.	TRBJ1-2	.	13	CAWSSPGTYGYTF	TGTGCCTGGAGTTCTCCAGGCACCTATGGCTACACCTTC
TRBV5-4	.	TRBJ2-7	TRBD1	14	CASSSRQGNYEQYF	TGTGCCAGCAGCTCGCGACAGGGGAACTACGAGCAGTACTTC
TRBV14	.	TRBJ2-1	TRBD2	16	CASRYFWTSGSNEQFF	TGTGCCAGCAGATATTTCTGGACTAGCGGGTCCAATGAGCAGTTCTTC
TRBV9	once	TRBJ2-6	.	15	CASSVRGSGANVLTF	TGTGCCAGCAGCGTAAGGGGCTCTGGGGCCAACGTCCTGACTTTC
TRBV24-1	.	TRBJ2-1	.	13	CATSDLQGNEQFF	TGTGCCACCAGTGATTTGCAGGGAAATGAGCAGTTCTTC
TRBV10-3	.	TRBJ2-1	TRBD2	15	CATTSGGASYNEQFF	TGTGCCACCACTAGCGGGGGGGCGTCCTACAATGAGCAGTTCTTC
TRBV9	.	TRBJ1-3	.	15	CASSVDQALGNTIYF	TGTGCCAGCAGCGTAGATCAAGCCCTTGGAAACACCATATATTTT
TRBV5-1	.	TRBJ2-3	.	16	CASSLALLGSTDTQYF	TGCGCCAGCAGCTTGGCGTTACTCGGGAGTACAGATACGCAGTATTTT
TRBV28	.	TRBJ1-2	.	14	CASSRGGGDYGYTF	TGTGCCAGCAGTCGGGGCGGGGGAGACTATGGCTACACCTTC
TRBV9	once	TRBJ2-1	TRBD1	14	CASSRDRGYNEQFF	TGTGCCAGCAGCCGGGACAGGGGTTACAATGAGCAGTTCTTC
TRBV19	.	TRBJ1-5	.	20	CASSKYWGRDTLYSNQPQHF	TGTGCCAGTAGTAAGTACTGGGGCAGGGATACTCTTTATAGCAATCAGCCCCAGCATTTT
TRBV10-3	.	TRBJ2-1	TRBD2	21	CAISAATSPGLAHRSYNEQFF	TGTGCCATCAGTGCGGCCACTTCTCCGGGACTAGCGCACCGTTCCTACAATGAGCAGTTCTTC
TRBV3-1/TRBV3-2	.	TRBJ2-3	TRBD2	18	CASSQDWGSGRGSDTQYF	TGTGCCAGCAGCCAAGATTGGGGAAGCGGGAGAGGGTCTGATACGCAGTATTTT
TRBV5-5	once	TRBJ2-1	.	12	CASSLGLAEQFF	TGTGCCAGCAGCTTGGGGCTAGCTGAGCAGTTCTTC